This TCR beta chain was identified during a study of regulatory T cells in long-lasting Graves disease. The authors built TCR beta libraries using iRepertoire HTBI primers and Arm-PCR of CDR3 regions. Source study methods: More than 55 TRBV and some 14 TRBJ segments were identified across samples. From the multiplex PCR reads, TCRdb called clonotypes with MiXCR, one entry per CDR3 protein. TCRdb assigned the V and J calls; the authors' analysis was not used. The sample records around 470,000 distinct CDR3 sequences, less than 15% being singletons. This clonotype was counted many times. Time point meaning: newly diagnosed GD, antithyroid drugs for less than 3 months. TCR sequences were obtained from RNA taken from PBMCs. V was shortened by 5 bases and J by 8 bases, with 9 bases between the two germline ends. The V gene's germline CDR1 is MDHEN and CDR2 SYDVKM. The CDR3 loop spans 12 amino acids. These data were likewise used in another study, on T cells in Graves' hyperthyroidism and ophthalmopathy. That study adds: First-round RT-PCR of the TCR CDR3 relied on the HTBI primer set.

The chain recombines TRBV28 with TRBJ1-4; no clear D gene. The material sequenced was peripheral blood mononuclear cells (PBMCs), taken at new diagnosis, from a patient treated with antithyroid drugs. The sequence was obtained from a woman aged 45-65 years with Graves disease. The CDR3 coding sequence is TGTGCCAGCAGTGCACACGGGGAAAAACTGTTTTTT. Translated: CASSAHGEKLFF.